This TCR beta chain was observed in a study of breast tumors, draining lymph nodes, adjacent tissues. Study-level points and caveats: The data were judged consistent with most tumor T cells coming from lymph node and expanding in tumor. Tumor and nontumor repertoires were significantly more similar in luminal-like than in basal-like breast cancer. Tumor TCR diversity was below lymph nodes but above nontumor tissue. The lymph node origin of tumor T cells was framed as consistent with a hypothesis, not demonstrated.

TCRdb used MiXCR to reprocess the multiplex PCR reads, holding one entry per CDR3 protein. In the table there are about 20,000 distinct CDR3 sequences, around two fifths of which are singletons. The CDR3 is 13 amino acids. Trimming took 4 bases from V and 1 from J, leaving 10 bases between them. In germline, CDR1 is GTSNPN, CDR2 SVGIG (reference sequence). A few counts support this clonotype. Its antigen is currently unknown. V is TRBV30 and J is TRBJ1-1; a possible D gene is TRBD1 (5 bases). The source of this sequence is a female donor with breast cancer. Some clones in this sample may be carry-over from other donors' samples. The sequenced sample consisted of breast tumor tissue. In DNA form, the CDR3 reads TGTGCCTGGATGAGACAGCCGAACACTGAAGCTTTCTTT. Amino acid sequence: CAWMRQPNTEAFF.